This TCR beta chain was sequenced in a study of identical twins. The study, taken as a whole, reports: Beta clonotypes that were abundant in cord blood contained fewer insertions, a pattern absent from memory repertoires.

Of note for this clonotype: What it recognizes is unknown.

The V end lost 2 bases, the J end lost 0 bases, and 8 bases lay between the germline ends. Germline V lookup: CDR1 SQVTM, CDR2 ANQGSEA. The CDR3 is 14 residues long. From the 5' RACE reads, TCRdb called clonotypes with MiXCR, one entry per CDR3 protein. In the table there are some 690,000 distinct CDR3 sequences, around 20% of which are singletons. These same data were also listed under a study on T cells expressing NK-cell markers. This second study notes: These clonotypes also led the CD3+CD56-NKG2C+ fraction in a handful of donors.

Sequencing was carried out using PBMCs. The sequence was collected from a woman aged 18 to 35 in good health. V gene TRBV29-1 combines with J gene TRBJ2-1, with D perhaps matching TRBD2 (5 bases). The CDR3: CSVESSNSYNEQFF. DNA of the CDR3: TGCAGCGTTGAATCTAGCAACTCCTACAATGAGCAGTTCTTC.